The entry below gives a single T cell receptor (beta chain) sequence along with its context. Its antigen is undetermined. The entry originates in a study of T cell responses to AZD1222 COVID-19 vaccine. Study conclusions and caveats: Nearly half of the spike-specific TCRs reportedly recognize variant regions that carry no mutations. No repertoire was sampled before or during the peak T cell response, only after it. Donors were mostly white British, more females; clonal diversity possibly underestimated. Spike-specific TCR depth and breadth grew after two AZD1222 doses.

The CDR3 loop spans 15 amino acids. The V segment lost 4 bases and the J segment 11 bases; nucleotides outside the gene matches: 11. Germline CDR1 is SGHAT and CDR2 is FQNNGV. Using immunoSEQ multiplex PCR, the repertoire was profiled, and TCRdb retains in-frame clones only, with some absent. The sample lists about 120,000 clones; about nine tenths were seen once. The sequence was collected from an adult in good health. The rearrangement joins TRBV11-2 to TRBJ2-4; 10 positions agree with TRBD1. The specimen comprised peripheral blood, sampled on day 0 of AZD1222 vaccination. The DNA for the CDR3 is TGTGCCAGCAGCTCACCTGGGACAGGGGCCCCCGTTCAGTACTTC. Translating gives CASSSPGTGAPVQYF.